This TCR beta chain was captured in a study of T-cell reconstitution after alpha-beta-depleted transplantation in children (dated by TCRdb to the mid-2010s). Some background on the complete study: Using TCR repertoire profiling, the study followed T-cell immune reconstitution in a quantitative way in children after TCRalphabeta/CD19-depleted allogeneic hematopoietic cell transplantation. Broad study findings and their caveats: Apparently early alphabetaT-cell count recovery about two months after transplant reportedly relied on only several hundred rapidly expanded clones derived from non-depleted graft cells. In some patients, the high TCRbeta diversity seen at day 60 was put down to recipient T cells and intrathymic progenitors that had survived conditioning. Hyperexpanded clone frequencies declined over subsequent months; after one year, T-cell counts and TCRbeta diversity were mostly attributed to newly produced T cells.

This clonotype was detected a few times. The antigen it recognizes is unknown. Per-nucleotide qualities are absent, and no much larger clonotype sits a single base away. Receptor amplification or capture employed PCR. Sequencing was carried out with an Illumina HiSeq 2500. TCR library preparation used molecular barcoding, with unique molecular identifiers applied to normalize quantification of the TCRbeta repertoire. TCRdb reprocessing: public reads trimmed at Q25 with fastp, clones called with MiXCR, in-frame beta chains kept. A single entry per CDR3 protein holds the most common genes and DNA from its merged rows. The sample table holds approximately 98,000 distinct CDR3 sequences, of which 5% to 7% were seen once. Clones ranked in the top ten supply roughly 24% of the sample. In light of the paper, this sample's treatment or condition label describes: allogeneic hematopoietic cell transplantation with graft depleted of TCRalphabeta T cells and CD19 B cells. TCRalphabeta/CD19-depleted allogeneic hematopoietic cell grafts were given to the transplant recipients, all of whom were children.

The TCR was taken from a male patient aged 2 to 10 who had a stem cell transplant for acute lymphoblastic leukemia, so the T cells may come from the graft donor. The input for sequencing was PBMCs, mostly from graft donor cells, taken 360 days after TCRalphabeta/CD19-depleted stem cell transplant.

The CDR3 region reads CASSLVPMAGELFF. At the DNA level, the sequence is TGTGCCAGCAGTTTAGTGCCCATGGCAGGGGAGCTGTTTTTT. The sequence links TRBV28 to TRBJ2-2; no D gene is confidently identified. V and J lose 2 bases and 8 bases, and a span of 12 bases separates them. Taken from cysteine to phenylalanine, the CDR3 has 14 residues. The entry retains the CDR3 DNA only, 42 bases that are in frame from base 1. CDR1 and CDR2, per the germline V gene, are MDHEN and SYDVKM.